This is a list of T cell receptor beta chains from one sample in a study of cytomegalovirus exposure and HLA in healthy donors. The repertoire was sequenced with immunoSEQ multiplex PCR; TCRdb's copy has only in-frame clones and lacks some. The sample carries more than 110,000 clones, around 84% recorded once. The sequenced sample was PBMCs. The origin of the receptors is a man in his forties or fifties in good health and CMV-seronegative. The CDR3 runs from the conserved cysteine through the conserved F or W. Fields, in order: CDR3 length, D gene, J gene, V gene, clone size, CDR3 protein, CDR3 DNA. The D gene is left open where the match is weak. Clone size is not always given. Where it is, it says once, few, many or a class for expanded clones.

15 | . | TRBJ1-2 | TRBV9 | . | CASSLHRDMGYGYTF | TGTGCCAGCAGCTTACACCGGGACATGGGCTATGGCTACACCTTC
16 | . | TRBJ2-2 | TRBV7-3 | . | CASSHGARGDTGELFF | TGTGCCAGCAGCCATGGGGCCAGGGGAGACACCGGGGAGCTGTTTTTT
14 | TRBD1 | TRBJ1-3 | TRBV5-1 | . | CASSPAQGWNTIYF | TGCGCCAGCAGCCCCGCACAGGGGTGGAACACCATATATTTT
15 | TRBD1 | TRBJ1-2 | TRBV27 | . | CASSSRTGINYGYTF | TGTGCCAGCAGTTCACGGACAGGCATTAACTATGGCTACACCTTC
17 | TRBD2 | TRBJ2-1 | TRBV5-4 | . | CASSPPRGAGGGNEQFF | TGTGCCAGCAGCCCCCCCCGGGGTGCGGGGGGTGGGAATGAGCAGTTCTTC
14 | . | TRBJ2-4 | TRBV10-2 | . | CASSADIAKNIQYF | TGCGCCAGCAGTGCGGACATCGCCAAAAACATTCAGTACTTC
16 | . | TRBJ1-1 | TRBV5-4 | many | CASSWGFGGGNTEAFF | TGTGCCAGCAGCTGGGGCTTCGGGGGTGGTAACACTGAAGCTTTCTTT
14 | TRBD1 | TRBJ2-5 | TRBV28 | . | CASSSDRGLGTQYF | TGTGCCAGCAGTTCGGACAGGGGCCTCGGGACCCAGTACTTC
14 | . | TRBJ1-1 | TRBV12-5 | . | CASEVGLKEAEAFF | TGTGCTAGTGAGGTGGGGCTGAAAGAAGCTGAAGCTTTCTTT
16 | . | TRBJ2-7 | TRBV5-6 | . | CASSLNRASADYEQYF | TGTGCCAGCAGCTTAAACCGGGCTAGCGCCGACTACGAGCAGTACTTC
14 | . | TRBJ2-7 | TRBV6-1 | . | CASSGKRNSYEQYF | TGTGCCAGCAGTGGAAAGAGGAACTCCTACGAGCAGTACTTC
14 | TRBD2 | TRBJ2-7 | TRBV6-5 | . | CASNPSGRTYEQYF | TGTGCCAGCAACCCTAGCGGGAGGACCTACGAGCAGTACTTC
15 | . | TRBJ1-3 | TRBV6-6 | . | CASSYTGGSGNTIYF | TGTGCCAGCAGTTACACGGGAGGCTCTGGAAACACCATATATTTT
13 | . | TRBJ2-1 | TRBV6-4 | . | CASSDSFREDWFF | TGTGCCAGCAGTGACTCGTTCAGGGAGGATTGGTTCTTC
16 | TRBD1 | TRBJ2-7 | TRBV5-1 | once | CASSFNPGQGSYEQYF | TGCGCCAGCAGCTTTAATCCGGGACAGGGAAGTTACGAGCAGTACTTC
14 | . | TRBJ1-6 | TRBV2 | once | CASRERLLNSPLHF | TGTGCCAGCAGAGAACGACTGCTAAATTCACCCCTCCACTTT
17 | . | TRBJ1-1 | TRBV12-5 | . | CASGLYKPGHLNTEAFF | TGTGCTAGTGGTTTGTACAAACCGGGACACCTGAACACTGAAGCTTTCTTT
13 | TRBD1 | TRBJ1-4 | TRBV29-1 | . | CSARDSTNEKLFF | TGCAGCGCCCGGGACAGTACTAATGAAAAACTGTTTTTT
13 | . | TRBJ2-5 | TRBV9 | . | CASSVSSQETQYF | TGTGCCAGCAGCGTATCGTCTCAAGAGACCCAGTACTTC
11 | TRBD1 | TRBJ2-7 | TRBV20-1 | . | CSAWDREEQYF | TGCAGTGCTTGGGACAGGGAGGAGCAGTACTTC
15 | . | TRBJ1-5 | TRBV9 | . | CASSHGGGSNQPQHF | TGTGCCAGCAGCCATGGGGGAGGGAGCAATCAGCCCCAGCATTTT
15 | . | TRBJ1-5 | TRBV28 | . | CASSSAGGDNQPQHF | TGTGCCAGCAGTTCGGCCGGGGGTGACAATCAGCCCCAGCATTTT